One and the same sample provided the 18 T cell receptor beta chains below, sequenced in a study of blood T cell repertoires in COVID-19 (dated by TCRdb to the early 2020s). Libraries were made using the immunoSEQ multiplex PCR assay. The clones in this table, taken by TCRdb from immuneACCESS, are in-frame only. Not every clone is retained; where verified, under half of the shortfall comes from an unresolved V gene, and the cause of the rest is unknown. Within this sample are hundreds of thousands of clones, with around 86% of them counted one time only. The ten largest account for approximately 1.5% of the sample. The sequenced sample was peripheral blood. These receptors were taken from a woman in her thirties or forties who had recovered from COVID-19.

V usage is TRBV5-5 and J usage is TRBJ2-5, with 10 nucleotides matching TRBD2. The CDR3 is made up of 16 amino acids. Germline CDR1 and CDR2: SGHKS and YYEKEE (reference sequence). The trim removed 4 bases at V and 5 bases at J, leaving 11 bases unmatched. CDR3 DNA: TGTGCCAGCAGCCTGAGCGGGGGGGCTTTAGGGGAGACCCAGTACTTC. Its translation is CASSLSGGALGETQYF.

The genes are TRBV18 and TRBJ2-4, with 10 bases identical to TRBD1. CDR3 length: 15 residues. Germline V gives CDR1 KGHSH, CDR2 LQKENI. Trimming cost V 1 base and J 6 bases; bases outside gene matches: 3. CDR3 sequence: CASSPLWDRGNIQYF. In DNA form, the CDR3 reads TGTGCCAGCTCACCACTCTGGGACAGGGGAAACATTCAGTACTTC.

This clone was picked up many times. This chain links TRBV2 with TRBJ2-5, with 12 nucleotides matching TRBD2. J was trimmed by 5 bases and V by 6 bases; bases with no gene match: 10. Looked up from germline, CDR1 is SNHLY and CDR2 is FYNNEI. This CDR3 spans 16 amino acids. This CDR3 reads CASRGLPSGGAETQYF. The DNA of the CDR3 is TGTGCCAGCAGGGGCCTACCTAGCGGGGGGGCGGAGACCCAGTACTTC.

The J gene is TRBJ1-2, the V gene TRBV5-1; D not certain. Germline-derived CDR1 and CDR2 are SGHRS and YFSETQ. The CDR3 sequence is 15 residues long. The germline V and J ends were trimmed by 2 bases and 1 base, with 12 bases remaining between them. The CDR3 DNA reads TGCGCCAGCAGCTTAGTCCTCAGTGATAACTATGGCTACACCTTC. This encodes CASSLVLSDNYGYTF.

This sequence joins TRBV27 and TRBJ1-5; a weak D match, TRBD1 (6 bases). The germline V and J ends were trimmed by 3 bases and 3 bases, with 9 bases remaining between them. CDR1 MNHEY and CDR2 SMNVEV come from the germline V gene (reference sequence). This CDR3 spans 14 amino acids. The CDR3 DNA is TGTGCCAGCAGTTTCAGGGGACCCAATCAGCCCCAGCATTTT. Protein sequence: CASSFRGPNQPQHF.

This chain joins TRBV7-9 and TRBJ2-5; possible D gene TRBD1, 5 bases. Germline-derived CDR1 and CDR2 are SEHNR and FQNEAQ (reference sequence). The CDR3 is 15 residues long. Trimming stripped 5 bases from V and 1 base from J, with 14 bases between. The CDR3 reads CASSTHATVQETQYF. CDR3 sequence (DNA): TGTGCCAGCAGCACTCACGCGACAGTCCAAGAGACCCAGTACTTC.

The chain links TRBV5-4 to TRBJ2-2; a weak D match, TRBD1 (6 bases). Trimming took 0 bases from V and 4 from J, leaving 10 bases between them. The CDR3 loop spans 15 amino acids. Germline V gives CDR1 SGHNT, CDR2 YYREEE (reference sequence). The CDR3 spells CASSLGGRGTGELFF. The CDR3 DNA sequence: TGTGCCAGCAGCTTGGGGGGGCGCGGCACCGGGGAGCTGTTTTTT.

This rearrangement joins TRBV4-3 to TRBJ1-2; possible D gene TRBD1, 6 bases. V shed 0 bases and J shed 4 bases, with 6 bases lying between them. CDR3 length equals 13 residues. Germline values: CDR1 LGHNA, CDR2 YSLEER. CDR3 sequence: CASSQEGAYGYTF. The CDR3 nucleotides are TGCGCCAGCAGCCAAGAGGGGGCCTATGGCTACACCTTC.

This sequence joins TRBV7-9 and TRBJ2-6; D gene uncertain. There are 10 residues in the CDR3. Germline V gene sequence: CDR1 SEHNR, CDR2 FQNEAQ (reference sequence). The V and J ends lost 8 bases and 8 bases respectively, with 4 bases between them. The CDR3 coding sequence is TGTGCCAGCCACTCCAACGTCCTGACTTTC. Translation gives CASHSNVLTF.

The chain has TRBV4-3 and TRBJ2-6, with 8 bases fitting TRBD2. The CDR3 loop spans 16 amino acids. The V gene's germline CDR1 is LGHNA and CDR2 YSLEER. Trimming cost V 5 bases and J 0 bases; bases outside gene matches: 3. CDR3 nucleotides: TGCGCCAGCAGCGGGGCGGGGGGCTCTGGGGCCAACGTCCTGACTTTC. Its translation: CASSGAGGSGANVLTF.

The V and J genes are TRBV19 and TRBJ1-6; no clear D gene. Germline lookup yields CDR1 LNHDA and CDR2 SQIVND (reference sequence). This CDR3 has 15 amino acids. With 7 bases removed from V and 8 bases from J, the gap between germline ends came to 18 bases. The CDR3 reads CASNRGGFGDSPLHF. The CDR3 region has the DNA TGTGCCAGTAACCGGGGAGGATTCGGCGATTCACCCCTCCACTTT.

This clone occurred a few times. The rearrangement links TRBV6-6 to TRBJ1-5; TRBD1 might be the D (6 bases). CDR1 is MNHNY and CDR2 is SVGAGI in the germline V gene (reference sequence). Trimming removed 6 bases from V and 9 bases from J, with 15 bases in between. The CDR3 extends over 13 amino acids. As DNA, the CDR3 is TGTGCCAGCAGAGCAGGGAAAGGGGGGCCCCAGCATTTT. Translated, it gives CASRAGKGGPQHF.

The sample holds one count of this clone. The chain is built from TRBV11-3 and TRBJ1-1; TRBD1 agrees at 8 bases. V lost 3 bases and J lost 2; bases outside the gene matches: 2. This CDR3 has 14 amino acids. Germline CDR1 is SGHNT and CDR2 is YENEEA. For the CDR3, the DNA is TGTGCCAGCAGCTTGGACAGGGCTAACACTGAAGCTTTCTTT. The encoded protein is CASSLDRANTEAFF.

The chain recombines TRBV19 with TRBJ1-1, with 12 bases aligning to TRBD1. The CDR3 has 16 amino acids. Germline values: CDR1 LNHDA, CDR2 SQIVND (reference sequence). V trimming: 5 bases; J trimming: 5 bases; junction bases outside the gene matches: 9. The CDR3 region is CASSPWDRGRRTEAFF. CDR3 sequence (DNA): TGTGCCAGTAGTCCATGGGACAGGGGGCGCAGGACTGAAGCTTTCTTT. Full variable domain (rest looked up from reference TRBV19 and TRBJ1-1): DGGITQSPKYLFRKEGQNVTLSCEQNLNHDAMYWYRQDPGQGLRLIYYSQIVNDFQKGDIAEGYSVSREKKESFPLTVTSAQKNPTAFYLCASSPWDRGRRTEAFFGQGTRLTVV.

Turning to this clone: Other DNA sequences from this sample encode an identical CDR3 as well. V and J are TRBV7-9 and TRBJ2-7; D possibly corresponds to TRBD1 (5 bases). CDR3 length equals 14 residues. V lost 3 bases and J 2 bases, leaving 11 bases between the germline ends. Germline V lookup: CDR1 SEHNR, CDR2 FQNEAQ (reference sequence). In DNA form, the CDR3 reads TGTGCCAGCAGCTTCTCGGCAGGGACCTACGAGCAGTACTTC. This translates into CASSFSAGTYEQYF.

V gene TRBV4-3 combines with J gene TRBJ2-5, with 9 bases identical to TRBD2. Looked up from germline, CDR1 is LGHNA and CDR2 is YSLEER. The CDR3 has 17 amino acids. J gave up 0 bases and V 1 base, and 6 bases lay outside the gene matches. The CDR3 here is CASSQGSGGTYQETQYF. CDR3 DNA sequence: TGCGCCAGCAGCCAAGGTAGCGGGGGAACCTACCAAGAGACCCAGTACTTC.

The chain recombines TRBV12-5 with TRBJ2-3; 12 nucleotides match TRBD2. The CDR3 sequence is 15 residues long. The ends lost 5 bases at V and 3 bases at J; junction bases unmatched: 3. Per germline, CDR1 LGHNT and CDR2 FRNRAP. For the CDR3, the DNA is TGTGCTAGTGGTCCCGGACTAGCGGGGACAGATACGCAGTATTTT. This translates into CASGPGLAGTDTQYF.

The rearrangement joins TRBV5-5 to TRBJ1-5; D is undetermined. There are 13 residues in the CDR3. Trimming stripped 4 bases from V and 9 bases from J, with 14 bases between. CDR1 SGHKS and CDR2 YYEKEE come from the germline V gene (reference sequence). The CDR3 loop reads CASSAEPWLPQHF. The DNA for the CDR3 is TGTGCCAGCAGCGCGGAACCATGGTTGCCCCAGCATTTT.